The subject of this entry is one T cell receptor (beta chain). With 4 bases clipped from V and 1 base from J, the junction kept 5 bases outside the gene matches. Per germline, CDR1 SGDLS and CDR2 YYNGEE. This CDR3 region has 15 residues. This sample was taken from a study of blood T cell repertoires in COVID-19. Sequencing used immunoSEQ multiplex PCR; TCRdb keeps in-frame clones, though not all of them. The repertoire consists of about 300,000 clones, with around 87% occurring once and the leading ten covering 1% to 1.5%. The sample comprised peripheral blood. This receptor was obtained from a man between 65 and 80 years old with acute or convalescent COVID-19. The J gene is TRBJ2-5, the V gene TRBV9; 9 bases map to TRBD1. CDR3 coding DNA: TGTGCCAGCAGCACAGGGACAGGGCCCCAAGAGACCCAGTACTTC. Its protein product is CASSTGTGPQETQYF.